The entry that follows covers one T cell receptor beta chain sequence. Its antigen is still unknown. This CDR3 is also generated by other DNA sequences in the sample. Sample treatment: some 20 received Ad26.COV2.S at low or high dose, single or two shots; a few received placebo; per-sample allocation not given. Each sample was drawn 63 days after the first injection (of vaccine or placebo). This sample stems from a study of Ad26.COV2.S vaccination and SARS-CoV-2 variants. Study conclusions and caveats: Across vaccine and placebo recipients, the breadth of non-spike TCRs was similar.

Libraries were prepared by immunoSEQ multiplex PCR; TCRdb keeps only in-frame clonotypes and omits some of them. Of more than 300,000 clones listed, 86% were seen once; the top ten hold under 2%. Germline CDR1 is SEHNR and CDR2 is FQNEAQ (reference sequence). The CDR3 covers 12 residues. V gave up 5 bases and J gave up 7 bases, with 9 bases separating them. The specimen was peripheral blood, collected in a trial of Ad26.COV2.S vaccine versus placebo. The chain combines TRBV7-9 with TRBJ1-3; TRBD1 might be the D (6 bases). This sequence originates from a person between 18 and 60 years old who received the Ad26.COV2.S COVID-19 vaccine or a placebo. The CDR3 DNA sequence: TGTGCCAGCAGCCTCACAGGGAACACCATATATTTT. It specifies CASSLTGNTIYF.